Shown below are 18 T cell receptor beta chains from a single sample sequenced in a study of OX40 agonist ivuxolimab in advanced cancers. The assay was immunoSEQ multiplex PCR, and TCRdb's table has in-frame clones only and misses some. The table records 43,000 or so clones, approximately 86% of them present only once. The specimen comprised CD4+ or CD8+ T cells sorted from blood, sampled in a trial of the OX40 agonist ivuxolimab. The receptors were sampled from an adult with an advanced solid tumor such as melanoma, head and neck, liver or kidney cancer.

The chain carries TRBV5-6 and TRBJ2-4; 9 bases are shared with TRBD1. The V and J ends lost 2 bases and 8 bases, in that order; junction bases with no gene match: 5. This CDR3 has 14 residues. Germline V gives CDR1 SGHDT, CDR2 YYEEEE. The DNA of the CDR3 is TGTGCCAGCAGCTTACCGGGACAGGGTTACATTCAGTACTTC. Translation gives CASSLPGQGYIQYF.

A few counts support this clone. The rearrangement joins TRBV6-6 to TRBJ1-5; TRBD1 is a possible D gene (6 bases). Looked up from germline, CDR1 is MNHNY and CDR2 is SVGAGI (reference sequence). The V gene lost 2 bases and the J gene lost 3 bases, with 11 bases spanning the gap. The CDR3 has 15 amino acids. The CDR3 nucleotides are TGTGCCAGCAGTTACCAGGGGAGCCCCAATCAGCCCCAGCATTTT. Translating gives CASSYQGSPNQPQHF.

V is TRBV2 and J is TRBJ1-5, with 8 nucleotides matching TRBD1. Unmatched junction bases numbered 6, after V lost 6 bases and J lost 8 bases. This CDR3 has 13 residues. Germline V CDR1 and CDR2: SNHLY, FYNNEI. The CDR3 DNA sequence: TGTGCCAGCAGCGACAGGGGTCTGAAGCCCCAGCATTTT. Its protein is CASSDRGLKPQHF.

V and J are TRBV14 and TRBJ2-1; 11 bases map to TRBD2. The V and J ends lost 5 bases and 7 bases, in that order; junction bases with no gene match: 7. This CDR3 is built from 15 residues. The germline V gene encodes CDR1 SGHDN and CDR2 FVKESK. In DNA, the CDR3 is TGTGCCAGCAGCGCACTAGCGGGAGTCCTGAATGAGCAGTTCTTC. Its translation: CASSALAGVLNEQFF. The complete variable domain, with remaining parts taken from reference TRBV14 and TRBJ2-1, reads EAGVTQFPSHSVIEKGQTVTLRCDPISGHDNLYWYRRVMGKEIKFLLHFVKESKQDESGMPNNRFLAERTGGTYSTLKVQPAELEDSGVYFCASSALAGVLNEQFFGPGTRLTVL.

This clone was recorded only once. CDR3 loop: CASSLGGTNNEQFF. The CDR3 nucleotides are TGTGCCAGCAGTTTAGGCGGAACCAACAATGAGCAGTTCTTC. The chain is built from TRBV27 and TRBJ2-1; D remains unclear. The CDR3 consists of 14 residues. Trimming removed 2 bases at V and 5 bases at J, with 10 bases between. CDR1 and CDR2 (germline): MNHEY, SMNVEV (reference sequence).

The V and J genes are TRBV5-1 and TRBJ1-2, with D unresolved. The germline V and J ends were trimmed by 4 bases and 2 bases, with 15 bases remaining between them. The CDR3 extends over 15 amino acids. CDR1 SGHRS and CDR2 YFSETQ come from the germline V gene. The CDR3 is CASSPHRTENYGYTF. Written as DNA, the CDR3 is TGCGCCAGCAGCCCCCACCGGACTGAGAACTATGGCTACACCTTC. The whole variable domain, remainder taken from reference TRBV5-1 and TRBJ1-2, is KAGVTQTPRYLIKTRGQQVTLSCSPISGHRSVSWYQQTPGQGLQFLFEYFSETQRNKGNFPGRFSGRQFSNSRSEMNVSTLELGDSALYLCASSPHRTENYGYTFGSGTRLTVV.

The chain carries TRBV9 and TRBJ2-1; 9 bases line up with TRBD1. The CDR3 has 15 amino acids. Germline V gene sequence: CDR1 SGDLS, CDR2 YYNGEE. V trimming: 4 bases; J trimming: 5 bases; junction bases outside the gene matches: 7. The DNA of the CDR3 is TGTGCCAGCAGCTTCCGGGACAGGGTAGACAATGAGCAGTTCTTC. Amino acid sequence: CASSFRDRVDNEQFF.

This chain connects TRBV5-1 to TRBJ2-1; tentatively, D is TRBD2 (6 bases). Germline V lookup: CDR1 SGHRS, CDR2 YFSETQ. V dropped 3 bases and J dropped 4 bases, with 17 bases sitting between them. The CDR3 length is 16 residues. The CDR3 spells CASSSSVSRWYNEQFF. DNA for the CDR3: TGCGCCAGCAGCTCTAGCGTCTCCCGGTGGTACAATGAGCAGTTCTTC.

The chain links TRBV2 to TRBJ2-7; 8 positions agree with TRBD1. V dropped 7 bases and J dropped 6; count of bases not matched to a gene: 8. The CDR3 sequence is 13 residues long. Germline V gene data show CDR1 as SNHLY and CDR2 as FYNNEI. Here the CDR3 DNA reads TGTGCCAGCAAGCCAGGACAGGGTTCCGAGCAGTACTTC. This gives the protein CASKPGQGSEQYF.

The V gene is TRBV28, the J gene TRBJ2-3; D not certain. CDR1 and CDR2 from the germline V gene are MDHEN and SYDVKM. The CDR3 runs 12 residues. The V gene lost 6 bases and the J gene lost 4 bases, with 8 bases spanning the gap. CDR3 protein: CASSPGSDTQYF. CDR3 coding DNA: TGTGCCAGCAGCCCCGGGTCAGATACGCAGTATTTT.

This chain joins TRBV12-5 and TRBJ2-1; maybe TRBD2 (5 bases). With 7 bases removed from V and 7 bases from J, the gap between germline ends came to 11 bases. The CDR3 extends over 12 amino acids. Germline-derived CDR1 and CDR2 are LGHNT and FRNRAP. This CDR3 is CASALSGNEQFF. The CDR3 DNA is TGTGCTAGTGCCCTTTCGGGGAATGAGCAGTTCTTC. The variable domain in full, with the rest retrieved from reference TRBV12-5 and TRBJ2-1, is DARVTQTPRHKVTEMGQEVTMRCQPILGHNTVFWYRQTMMQGLELLAYFRNRAPLDDSGMPKDRFSAEMPDATLATLKIQPSEPRDSAVYFCASALSGNEQFFGPGTRLTVL.

This clone was seen only a few times. V and J are TRBV12-5 and TRBJ1-1; 7 nucleotides agree with TRBD1. The trim removed 9 bases at V and 0 bases at J, leaving 16 bases unmatched. CDR1 LGHNT and CDR2 FRNRAP come from the germline V gene. CDR3 length: 17 amino acids. CDR3 sequence: CASETKGAGRMNTEAFF. The CDR3 DNA is TGTGCTAGCGAAACTAAGGGGGCAGGTCGAATGAACACTGAAGCTTTCTTT. The full variable domain, with the rest looked up from reference TRBV12-5 and TRBJ1-1, is DARVTQTPRHKVTEMGQEVTMRCQPILGHNTVFWYRQTMMQGLELLAYFRNRAPLDDSGMPKDRFSAEMPDATLATLKIQPSEPRDSAVYFCASETKGAGRMNTEAFFGQGTRLTVV.

The chain uses TRBV10-3 and TRBJ1-2; TRBD1 might be the D (6 bases). This CDR3 comprises 14 residues. Germline V gene sequence: CDR1 ENHRY, CDR2 SYGVKD. Trimming left V 8 bases short and J 0 bases short, with 13 bases between. CDR3 sequence reads: CAIGGAQANYGYTF. CDR3 bases: TGTGCCATCGGGGGGGCACAAGCTAACTATGGCTACACCTTC.

In DNA, the CDR3 is TGTGCCAGCAGTTTCATTGACAGGGGCGATGAAGCTTTCTTT. Translated, it gives CASSFIDRGDEAFF. The chain joins TRBV28 to TRBJ1-1; 8 nucleotides align to TRBD1. V was clipped by 3 bases and J by 7 bases; unmatched bases: 7. The CDR3 has 14 residues. Germline assignment: CDR1 MDHEN and CDR2 SYDVKM. Together with reference TRBV28 and TRBJ1-1, the CDR3 gives the full variable domain: DVKVTQSSRYLVKRTGEKVFLECVQDMDHENMFWYRQDPGLGLRLIYFSYDVKMKEKGDIPEGYSVSREKKERFSLILESASTNQTSMYLCASSFIDRGDEAFFGQGTRLTVV.

In DNA form, the CDR3 reads TGTGCCAGCAGCTTAGTTAAGGATAGAAATAATTCACCCCTCCACTTT. As protein: CASSLVKDRNNSPLHF. This sequence joins TRBV7-3 and TRBJ1-6; D unresolved. Germline lookup yields CDR1 SGHTA and CDR2 FQGTGA. The V end lost 2 bases, the J end lost 5 bases, and 13 bases lay between the germline ends. The CDR3 sequence is 16 residues long.

V and J are TRBV7-9 and TRBJ2-1, with TRBD2 matching over 10 bases. V was pared by 5 bases and J by 6 bases, with 7 bases of the junction left unmatched. Germline V gene data show CDR1 as SEHNR and CDR2 as FQNEAQ (reference sequence). The CDR3 is 15 residues long. CDR3 sequence reads: CASSESGGARNEQFF. CDR3 in DNA: TGTGCCAGCAGCGAGAGCGGGGGGGCCCGCAATGAGCAGTTCTTC.

The chain employs TRBV4-1 and TRBJ2-7; 7 bases align to TRBD1. The CDR3 is made up of 17 amino acids. Trimming cost V 0 bases and J 7 bases; bases outside gene matches: 15. Germline V lookup: CDR1 MGHRA, CDR2 YSYEKL. The CDR3 is CASSQDVIGGFTREQYF. CDR3 nucleotide sequence: TGCGCCAGCAGCCAAGACGTGATAGGGGGCTTCACTAGAGAGCAGTACTTC.

The CDR3 sequence is CASDAKRTGTFPYEQYF. The CDR3 DNA is TGTGCCAGCGACGCTAAGAGGACCGGGACTTTTCCCTACGAGCAGTACTTC. The rearrangement links TRBV2 to TRBJ2-7; D is perhaps TRBD2 (6 bases). Trimming took 8 bases from V and 2 from J, leaving 25 bases between them. Germline CDR1 SNHLY, CDR2 FYNNEI. The CDR3 has 17 residues.